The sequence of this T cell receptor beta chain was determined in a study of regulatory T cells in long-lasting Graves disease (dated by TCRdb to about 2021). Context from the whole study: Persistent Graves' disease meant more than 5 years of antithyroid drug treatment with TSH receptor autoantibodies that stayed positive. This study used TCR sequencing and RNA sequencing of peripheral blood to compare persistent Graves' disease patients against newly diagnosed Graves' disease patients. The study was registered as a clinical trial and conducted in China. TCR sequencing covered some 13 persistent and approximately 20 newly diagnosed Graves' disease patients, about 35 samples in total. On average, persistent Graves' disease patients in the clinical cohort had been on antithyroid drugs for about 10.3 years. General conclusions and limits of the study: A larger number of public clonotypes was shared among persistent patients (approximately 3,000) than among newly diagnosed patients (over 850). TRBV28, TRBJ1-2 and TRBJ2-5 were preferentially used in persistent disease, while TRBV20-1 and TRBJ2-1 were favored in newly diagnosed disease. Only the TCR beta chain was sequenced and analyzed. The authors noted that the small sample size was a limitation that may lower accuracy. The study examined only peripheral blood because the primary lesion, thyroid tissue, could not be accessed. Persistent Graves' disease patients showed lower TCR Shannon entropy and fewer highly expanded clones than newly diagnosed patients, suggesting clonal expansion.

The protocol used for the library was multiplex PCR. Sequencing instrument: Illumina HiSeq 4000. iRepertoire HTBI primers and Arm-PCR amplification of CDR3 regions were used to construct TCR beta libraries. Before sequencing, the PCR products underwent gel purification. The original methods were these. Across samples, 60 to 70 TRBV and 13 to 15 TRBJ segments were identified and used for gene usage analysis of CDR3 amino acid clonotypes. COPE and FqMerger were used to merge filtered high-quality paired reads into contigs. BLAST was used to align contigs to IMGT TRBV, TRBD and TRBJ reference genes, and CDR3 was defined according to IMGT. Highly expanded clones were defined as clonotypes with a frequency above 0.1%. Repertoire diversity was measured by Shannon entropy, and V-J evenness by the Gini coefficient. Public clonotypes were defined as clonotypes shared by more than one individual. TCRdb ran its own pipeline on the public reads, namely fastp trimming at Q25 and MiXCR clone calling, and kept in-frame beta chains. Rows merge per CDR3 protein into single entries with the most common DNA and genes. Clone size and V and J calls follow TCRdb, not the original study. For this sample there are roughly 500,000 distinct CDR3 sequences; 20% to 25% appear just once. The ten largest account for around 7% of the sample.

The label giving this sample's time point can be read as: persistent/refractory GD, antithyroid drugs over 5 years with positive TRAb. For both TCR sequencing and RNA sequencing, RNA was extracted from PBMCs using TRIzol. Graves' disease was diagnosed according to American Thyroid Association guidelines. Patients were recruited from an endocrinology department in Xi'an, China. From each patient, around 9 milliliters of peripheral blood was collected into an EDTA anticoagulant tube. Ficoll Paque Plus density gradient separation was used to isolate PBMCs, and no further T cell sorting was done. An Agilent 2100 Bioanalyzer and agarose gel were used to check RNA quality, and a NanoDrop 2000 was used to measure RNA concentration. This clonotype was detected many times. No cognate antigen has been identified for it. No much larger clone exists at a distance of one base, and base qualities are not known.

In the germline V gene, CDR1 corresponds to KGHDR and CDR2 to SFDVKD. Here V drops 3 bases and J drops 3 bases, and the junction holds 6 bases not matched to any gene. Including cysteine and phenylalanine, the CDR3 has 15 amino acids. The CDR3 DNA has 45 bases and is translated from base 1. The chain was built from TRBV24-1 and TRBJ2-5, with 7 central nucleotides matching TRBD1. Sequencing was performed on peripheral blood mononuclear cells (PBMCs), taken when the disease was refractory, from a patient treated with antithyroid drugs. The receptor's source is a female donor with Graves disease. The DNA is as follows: TGTGCCACCAGTGATAGACAGGGCAGTAAAGAGACCCAGTACTTC. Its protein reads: CATSDRQGSKETQYF.